A single sample is the source of the 15 T cell receptor beta chains below, sequenced in a study of cytomegalovirus exposure and HLA in healthy donors (dated 2017 in TCRdb). Preparation of the library involved the immunoSEQ multiplex PCR assay. The multiplex PCR relied on a mix of 60 forward primers for TCR Vbeta segments and 13 reverse primers for TCR Jbeta segments. TCRdb re-hosts the immuneACCESS table, in-frame sequences only. Its copies lack some clones; in the studies checked, an unresolved V gene accounts for under half of them, and the cause for the rest is not known. For this sample the table gives 160,000 or so clones, of which 81% were detected only once. The top ten constitute over 10% of the sample. The sequenced material came from PBMCs. Receptors were obtained from a woman aged 45-65 years in good health and CMV-seronegative.

This clone was counted a few times. Additional DNA sequences in this sample encode the identical CDR3. This chain links TRBV7-8 with TRBJ2-4, with TRBD2 as a possible D gene (5 bases). The CDR3 spans 13 residues. Per the germline V gene, CDR1 is SGHVS and CDR2 is FQNEAQ. V was pared by 5 bases and J by 8 bases, with 13 bases between. CDR3 protein: CASSPGVVDIQYF. For the CDR3, the DNA is TGTGCCAGCAGCCCCGGGGTGGTGGACATTCAGTACTTC.

The chain combines TRBV5-4 with TRBJ2-3; weak D call: TRBD2 (7 bases). The CDR3 sequence is 20 residues long. Trimming cost V 6 bases and J 2 bases, with 31 bases left between them. Germline assignment: CDR1 SGHNT and CDR2 YYREEE (reference sequence). In DNA, the CDR3 is TGTGCCAGCACCACGGGGGGCTCTTCCGTATTGGGGATCCTCACAGATACGCAGTATTTT. It specifies CASTTGGSSVLGILTDTQYF.

The J gene is TRBJ2-7, the V gene TRBV2; no clear D. The ends were cut back, 7 bases at V and 6 bases at J, with 10 bases in the middle. CDR3 length: 11 amino acids. Germline V gene sequence: CDR1 SNHLY, CDR2 FYNNEI. CDR3 DNA sequence: TGTGCCAGCACTTACGGTCTCGAGCAGTACTTC. Residues: CASTYGLEQYF.

This chain links TRBV4-2 with TRBJ2-1; the D gene is possibly TRBD2 (6 bases). Germline CDR1 LGHNA, CDR2 YNFKEQ. The germline V and J ends were trimmed by 2 bases and 6 bases, with 14 bases remaining between them. The CDR3 loop spans 15 amino acids. The DNA for the CDR3 is TGTGCCAGCAGCCAATTGCGGGACCCCCCCAATGAGCAGTTCTTC. Translated: CASSQLRDPPNEQFF.

The chain has TRBV11-3 and TRBJ2-1; D possibly corresponds to TRBD1 (6 bases). CDR1 and CDR2 (germline): SGHNT, YENEEA. The CDR3 runs 15 residues. Trimming shortened V by 5 bases and J by 0 bases, and 11 bases separated the two germline ends. The CDR3: CASSLGTNSYNEQFF. The CDR3 DNA reads as TGTGCCAGCAGCCTCGGGACAAACTCCTACAATGAGCAGTTCTTC.

The chain has TRBV15 and TRBJ2-3; TRBD2 is a possible D gene (5 bases). Germline V gene lookup returns CDR1 LNHNV and CDR2 YYDKDF (reference sequence). The length of the CDR3 is 16 residues. V gave up 3 bases and J gave up 1 base, with 14 bases separating them. The CDR3 DNA sequence: TGTGCCACCAGCAGGGAGAAGAGGGTGGGCACAGATACGCAGTATTTT. The encoded protein is CATSREKRVGTDTQYF.

This sequence joins TRBV12-5 and TRBJ1-5; D ambiguous. CDR1 and CDR2 from the germline V gene are LGHNT and FRNRAP. V lost 7 bases to trimming and J lost 3 bases, with 7 bases between them. The CDR3 is 12 residues long. CDR3 in DNA: TGTGCTAGTGCCCGAGACAATCAGCCCCAGCATTTT. Protein sequence: CASARDNQPQHF.

The J gene is TRBJ2-1, the V gene TRBV5-6; TRBD1 aligns across 9 bases. The CDR3 sequence is 14 residues long. Trimming removed 2 bases from V and 10 bases from J; junction bases left unmatched: 7. Germline CDR1 reads SGHDT; CDR2 reads YYEEEE. DNA of the CDR3: TGTGCCAGCAGCTTTGGACAGGGGACGGGGGAGCAGTTCTTC. It codes for CASSFGQGTGEQFF.

This clone was found once. The chain links TRBV5-6 to TRBJ1-1; 7 bases agree with TRBD1. The CDR3 is 15 amino acids. V gave up 4 bases and J gave up 8 bases; unmatched junction bases: 14. From germline, CDR1 is SGHDT and CDR2 YYEEEE. CDR3: CASSQGTARTEEAFF. Here the CDR3 DNA reads TGTGCCAGCAGCCAAGGGACAGCCCGCACTGAGGAAGCTTTCTTT. The whole variable domain, filled in from reference TRBV5-6 and TRBJ1-1, reads DAGVTQSPTHLIKTRGQQVTLRCSPKSGHDTVSWYQQALGQGPQFIFQYYEEEERQRGNFPDRFSGHQFPNYSSELNVNALLLGDSALYLCASSQGTARTEEAFFGQGTRLTVV.

The J gene is TRBJ2-5, the V gene TRBV5-5; no clear D gene. Germline V gene lookup returns CDR1 SGHKS and CDR2 YYEKEE (reference sequence). The length of the CDR3 is 14 residues. With 4 bases removed from V and 5 bases from J, the gap between germline ends came to 15 bases. The CDR3 DNA reads as TGTGCCAGCAGCCTGACACCCAGGCACGAGACCCAGTACTTC. Protein: CASSLTPRHETQYF.

The V call is TRBV7-2, the J call TRBJ2-1; the match to TRBD1 covers 7 bases. Per germline, CDR1 SGHTA and CDR2 FQGNSA. The ends lost 4 bases at V and 6 bases at J; junction bases unmatched: 3. The CDR3 contains 13 residues. CDR3 DNA: TGTGCCAGCAGCTCAGGGGGTGTCAATGAGCAGTTCTTC. Translated, it gives CASSSGGVNEQFF.

This clone was observed a few times. The chain is built from TRBV7-6 and TRBJ1-1; tentative D call: TRBD1 (5 bases). This CDR3 is 15 amino acids long. The germline V and J ends were trimmed by 1 base and 1 base, with 10 bases remaining between them. Germline-derived CDR1 and CDR2 are SGHVS and FNYEAQ. The CDR3 DNA follows: TGTGCCAGCAGCTTAGTTGAGACAGCGAACACTGAAGCTTTCTTT. This encodes CASSLVETANTEAFF.

CDR3 bases: TGTGCCAGCAGTTCACAGGGGGGGAGCAATCAGCCCCAGCATTTT. Residues: CASSSQGGSNQPQHF. The chain recombines TRBV6-1 with TRBJ1-5; 8 nucleotides align to TRBD1. CDR1 is MNHNS and CDR2 is SASEGT in the germline V gene. V lost 5 bases, J lost 1 base, and 4 bases stayed unmatched. CDR3 length: 15 residues.

V usage is TRBV30 and J usage is TRBJ2-3; D gene uncertain. Per germline, CDR1 GTSNPN and CDR2 SVGIG (reference sequence). This CDR3 is built from 13 residues. V lost 3 bases to trimming and J lost 2 bases, with 9 bases between them. The CDR3 protein is CAWRTGYTDTQYF. In DNA form, the CDR3 reads TGTGCCTGGAGAACCGGGTACACAGATACGCAGTATTTT.

The chain joins TRBV6-6 to TRBJ2-2, with D unresolved. Germline CDR1 is MNHNY and CDR2 is SVGAGI (reference sequence). Between the trimmed V and J ends, which lost 7 bases and 1 base, there was a span of 10 bases. This CDR3 is built from 14 residues. The CDR3 sequence: CASTIRQNTGELFF. The CDR3 DNA sequence: TGTGCCAGCACCATCCGACAGAACACCGGGGAGCTGTTTTTT.